Below are 29 T cell receptor beta chains sequenced from a single sample in a study of T cell responses to AZD1222 COVID-19 vaccine. TCRdb's copy holds only in-frame clones and misses some; the assay was immunoSEQ multiplex PCR. Here the sample spans 100,000 to 150,000 clones, around nine tenths being singletons. The specimen comprised peripheral blood, sampled on day 0 of AZD1222 vaccination. These receptors originate from an adult in good health.

This chain links TRBV30 with TRBJ2-3, with 8 bases lining up with TRBD2. With 2 bases clipped from V and 4 bases from J, the junction kept 8 bases outside the gene matches. There are 15 residues in the CDR3. Germline loops: CDR1 GTSNPN, CDR2 SVGIG (reference sequence). The CDR3 coding sequence is TGTGCCTGGAGTCGGTATAGCGGGGACCCAGATACGCAGTATTTT. Translation: CAWSRYSGDPDTQYF.

The chain combines TRBV19 with TRBJ1-2; a weak D match, TRBD1 (6 bases). The CDR3 runs to 15 residues. V lost 7 bases, J lost 0 bases, and 15 bases lay in between. Per germline, CDR1 LNHDA and CDR2 SQIVND (reference sequence). The CDR3, as DNA: TGTGCCAGTACCGTAGGACAGCGCACTAACTATGGCTACACCTTC. It encodes CASTVGQRTNYGYTF.

The chain uses TRBV29-1 and TRBJ2-7; D uncertain. Germline V lookup: CDR1 SQVTM, CDR2 ANQGSEA. Trimming took off 5 bases at V and 0 bases at J, with 8 bases between the two ends. This CDR3 spans 12 amino acids. CDR3: CSVFVSSYEQYF. CDR3 DNA: TGCAGCGTTTTTGTGAGCTCCTACGAGCAGTACTTC.

DNA for the CDR3: TGTGCCAGCAGTGAACCAGGGGGCATCGAGACCCAGTACTTC. Its translation is CASSEPGGIETQYF. V usage is TRBV25-1 and J usage is TRBJ2-5, with TRBD1 matching 8 bases. The ends lost 2 bases at V and 5 bases at J; junction bases unmatched: 4. The CDR3 runs to 14 residues. From germline, CDR1 is MGHDK and CDR2 SYGVNS.

This chain uses TRBV3-1 (or the pseudogene TRBV3-2) with TRBJ1-3; 7 nucleotides align to TRBD1. This CDR3 region has 15 residues. The trim removed 3 bases at V and 4 bases at J, leaving 6 bases unmatched. CDR1 is LGHDT and CDR2 is YNNKEL in the germline V gene (reference sequence). CDR3 loop: CASSHDRVGGNTIYF. For the CDR3, the DNA is TGTGCCAGCAGCCACGACAGGGTCGGGGGAAACACCATATATTTT.

The genes are TRBV7-2 and TRBJ2-3, with TRBD2 as a possible D gene (5 bases). This CDR3 is built from 12 residues. V was shortened by 4 bases and J by 9 bases, with 11 bases between the two germline ends. The germline V gene encodes CDR1 SGHTA and CDR2 FQGNSA. CDR3 loop: CASSSNGETQYF. DNA for the CDR3: TGTGCCAGCAGCTCTAACGGGGAGACGCAGTATTTT.

The chain joins TRBV28 to TRBJ1-2; no clear D gene. The germline CDR1 and CDR2 sequences are MDHEN and SYDVKM. This CDR3 has 12 amino acids. The ends were cut back, 4 bases at V and 8 bases at J, with 11 bases in the middle. The CDR3 sequence: CASSYRAHGYTF. The CDR3 DNA reads as TGTGCCAGCAGTTACCGGGCCCACGGCTACACCTTC.

In this sample, this clone turned up once. This chain connects TRBV5-1 to TRBJ1-1; D uncertain. Germline lookup yields CDR1 SGHRS and CDR2 YFSETQ. The V gene lost 5 bases and the J gene lost 0 bases, with 14 bases spanning the gap. The CDR3 spans 15 residues. The CDR3 DNA follows: TGCGCCAGCAGACCGTCCCCTACAGTGAACACTGAAGCTTTCTTT. Translated, it gives CASRPSPTVNTEAFF. The whole variable domain, filled in from reference TRBV5-1 and TRBJ1-1, reads KAGVTQTPRYLIKTRGQQVTLSCSPISGHRSVSWYQQTPGQGLQFLFEYFSETQRNKGNFPGRFSGRQFSNSRSEMNVSTLELGDSALYLCASRPSPTVNTEAFFGQGTRLTVV.

The genes are TRBV5-5 and TRBJ1-5; TRBD1 aligns across 8 bases. This CDR3 has 15 residues. Germline-derived CDR1 and CDR2 are SGHKS and YYEKEE (reference sequence). V lost 4 bases, J lost 5 bases, and 8 bases stayed unmatched. In DNA, the CDR3 is TGTGCCAGCAGCCCCGCGGGACAGGTCTATCAGCCCCAGCATTTT. Its protein product is CASSPAGQVYQPQHF.

The chain couples TRBV7-2 to TRBJ1-4; D unclear. Germline-derived CDR1 and CDR2 are SGHTA and FQGNSA. This CDR3 spans 14 amino acids. The V end lost 1 base, the J end lost 5 bases, and 8 bases lay between the germline ends. The CDR3 sequence: CASSLGGGNEKLFF. The CDR3 DNA reads as TGTGCCAGCAGCTTAGGGGGAGGGAATGAAAAACTGTTTTTT.

V usage is TRBV4-3 and J usage is TRBJ2-7; 9 nucleotides match TRBD1. After removal of 2 bases from V and 2 bases from J, the junction contained 7 bases not matched to a gene. Germline V lookup: CDR1 LGHNA, CDR2 YSLEER. This CDR3 region has 16 residues. The CDR3 nucleotides are TGCGCCAGCAGCCAATCGACGGGACAGGGCACCTACGAGCAGTACTTC. Translating it yields CASSQSTGQGTYEQYF.

The CDR3 reads CATSDLRGQGRRETQYF. The CDR3 DNA is TGTGCCACCAGTGATTTGCGGGGACAGGGTCGACGAGAGACCCAGTACTTC. The rearrangement links TRBV24-1 to TRBJ2-5, with 9 bases identical to TRBD1. CDR1 KGHDR and CDR2 SFDVKD come from the germline V gene. The junction had 8 bases not matched to a gene; V was cut back by 0 bases and J by 4 bases. The CDR3 spans 17 residues.

The rearrangement uses TRBV7-9 and TRBJ1-5, with D possibly matching TRBD1 (5 bases). Per germline, CDR1 SEHNR and CDR2 FQNEAQ (reference sequence). This CDR3 has 15 amino acids. V lost 1 base and J lost 7, with 14 bases in between. The CDR3 region is CASSLGQGYDQPQHF. CDR3 DNA sequence: TGTGCCAGCAGCTTAGGGCAGGGTTACGACCAGCCCCAGCATTTT.

The chain combines TRBV4-3 with TRBJ1-1; D gene unclear. V was trimmed by 4 bases and J by 3 bases, leaving 9 bases between them. Germline V gene sequence: CDR1 LGHNA, CDR2 YSLEER. The CDR3 runs 13 residues. CDR3 amino acids: CASSLTLDTEAFF. CDR3 DNA: TGCGCCAGCAGCCTAACGTTGGACACTGAAGCTTTCTTT.

The chain has TRBV5-8 and TRBJ1-5; D unclear. Germline CDR1 is SGHTS and CDR2 is YDEGEE. The CDR3 consists of 16 residues. V dropped 0 bases and J dropped 4 bases, with 14 bases sitting between them. In DNA, the CDR3 is TGTGCCAGCAGCTTGGCCAAGCATACCGGTAATCAGCCCCAGCATTTT. It encodes CASSLAKHTGNQPQHF. Looking up the rest from reference TRBV5-8 and TRBJ1-5 gives the full variable domain: EAGVTQSPTHLIKTRGQQATLRCSPISGHTSVYWYQQALGLGLQFLLWYDEGEERNRGNFPPRFSGRQFPNYSSELNVNALELEDSALYLCASSLAKHTGNQPQHFGDGTRLSIL.

A few counts support this clone. Mismatch with germline at one junction end may stem from a read error. The V call is TRBV24-1, the J call TRBJ1-2; 7 bases are a match to TRBD1. CDR3 length equals 16 residues. Germline-derived CDR1 and CDR2 are KGHDR and SFDVKD. CDR3 sequence: CAPRADRDLNLWGYTF. DNA for the CDR3: TGTGCCCCCAGGGCTGACAGGGACCTGAATCTTTGGGGCTACACCTTC.

V is TRBV10-2 and J is TRBJ2-1, with 11 bases that match TRBD2. Germline loops: CDR1 WSHSY, CDR2 SAAADI. V lost 8 bases to trimming and J lost 4 bases; unmatched junction nucleotides: 19. The length of the CDR3 is 19 residues. The CDR3: CASADPLAGGRSSYNEQFF. As DNA, the CDR3 is TGCGCCAGCGCCGACCCCCTAGCGGGGGGACGCTCCTCATACAATGAGCAGTTCTTC.

This clone has just one count. J is TRBJ2-7 and V is TRBV7-9; TRBD1 matches 8 bases. Germline V gene sequence: CDR1 SEHNR, CDR2 FQNEAQ (reference sequence). The CDR3 has 13 amino acids. Trimming at V came to 1 base and at J to 5 bases, leaving 1 base not matched to a gene. The CDR3 coding sequence is TGTGCCAGCAGCTTAGAGGACAGGGACGAGCAGTACTTC. Its protein is CASSLEDRDEQYF.

Only one count was recorded for this clone. This chain uses TRBV19 with TRBJ2-7; 13 bases line up with TRBD2. After removal of 5 bases from V and 1 base from J, the junction contained 5 bases not matched to a gene. The CDR3 totals 16 residues. CDR1 is LNHDA, CDR2 SQIVND, per germline (reference sequence). The chain's CDR3 is CASSPRTSGSSYEQYF. CDR3 in DNA: TGTGCCAGTAGTCCCCGGACTAGCGGGAGTTCCTACGAGCAGTACTTC.

This clone was found a few times. V gene TRBV25-1 combines with J gene TRBJ1-1; no firm D call. Germline CDR1 and CDR2: MGHDK and SYGVNS. Trimming cost V 6 bases and J 6 bases, with 14 bases left between them. This CDR3 has 13 residues. CDR3 coding DNA: TGTGCCAGCAGCCGCGACCGTAACGCTGAAGCTTTCTTT. It is translated as CASSRDRNAEAFF.

The chain joins TRBV28 to TRBJ1-1; 8 bases agree with TRBD1. The CDR3 totals 16 residues. Trimming at V came to 3 bases and at J to 1 base, leaving 7 bases not matched to a gene. CDR1 MDHEN and CDR2 SYDVKM come from the germline V gene. The CDR3 region has the DNA TGTGCCAGCAGTTTTCCCCAACAGGGGGGGAACACTGAAGCTTTCTTT. As protein: CASSFPQQGGNTEAFF.

The chain carries TRBV6-2 or TRBV6-3 and TRBJ2-1; D call uncertain. Germline V CDR1 and CDR2: MNHEY, SVGEGT. Trimming pared 1 base from V and 7 bases from J, leaving 8 bases between. The CDR3 covers 13 residues. The CDR3 nucleotides are TGTGCCAGCAGTTACTACGTAATGAATGAGCAGTTCTTC. Amino acid sequence: CASSYYVMNEQFF.

The J gene is TRBJ2-3, the V gene TRBV6-5; perhaps TRBD2 as D (7 bases). The germline gives CDR1 MNHEY, CDR2 SVGAGI. The V end was cut by 4 bases, the J end by 3 bases, with 14 bases between. The CDR3 has 15 residues. For the CDR3, the DNA is TGTGCCAGCAGTTCTACGGGGGGCGGTACAGATACGCAGTATTTT. Translating it yields CASSSTGGGTDTQYF.

The chain uses TRBV7-3 and TRBJ1-1; D uncertain. From germline, CDR1 is SGHTA and CDR2 FQGTGA. The V gene lost 1 base and the J gene lost 3 bases, with 6 bases spanning the gap. This CDR3 is built from 13 residues. The CDR3 spells CASSLIGHTEAFF. The CDR3 coding sequence is TGTGCCAGCAGCTTAATAGGACACACTGAAGCTTTCTTT.

The V gene is TRBV5-1, the J gene TRBJ1-6; no clear D. Germline lookup yields CDR1 SGHRS and CDR2 YFSETQ. V shed 4 bases and J shed 3 bases, with 11 bases lying between them. The CDR3 totals 15 residues. CDR3 in amino acids: CASSINADYNSPLHF. In nucleotides, the CDR3 is TGCGCCAGCAGCATAAACGCTGACTATAATTCACCCCTCCACTTT.

The rearrangement links TRBV7-9 to TRBJ2-3; D ambiguous. The CDR3 runs 18 residues. CDR1 is SEHNR and CDR2 is FQNEAQ in the germline V gene (reference sequence). Deletions cut 5 bases from V and 2 bases from J, with 23 bases between. CDR3 residues: CASSPTRGRAQFTDTQYF. CDR3 DNA: TGTGCCAGCAGCCCCACCCGAGGAAGGGCCCAGTTCACAGATACGCAGTATTTT.

The V call is TRBV28, the J call TRBJ1-3; 7 nucleotides agree with TRBD1. This CDR3 region has 14 residues. Germline V gene sequence: CDR1 MDHEN, CDR2 SYDVKM. After removal of 4 bases from V and 2 bases from J, the junction contained 2 bases not matched to a gene. The CDR3 DNA reads TGTGCCAGCAGTTGGGGGACAGCTGGAAACACCATATATTTT. Translating it yields CASSWGTAGNTIYF.

The rearrangement links TRBV12-3 or TRBV12-4 to TRBJ2-3; tentatively, D is TRBD1 or TRBD2 (5 bases each). The CDR3 is made up of 13 amino acids. The ends were cut back, 5 bases at V and 8 bases at J, with 14 bases in the middle. CDR3 amino acids: CASSRDRPGTQYF. In DNA form, the CDR3 reads TGTGCCAGCAGTCGGGACCGCCCCGGTACGCAGTATTTT.

The chain couples TRBV28 to TRBJ1-1, with D uncertain. From germline, CDR1 is MDHEN and CDR2 SYDVKM. This CDR3 is built from 13 residues. The ends were cut back, 6 bases at V and 1 base at J, with 9 bases in the middle. CDR3 in DNA: TGTGCCAGCAGCCCTGCGGAGAACACTGAAGCTTTCTTT. As protein: CASSPAENTEAFF.